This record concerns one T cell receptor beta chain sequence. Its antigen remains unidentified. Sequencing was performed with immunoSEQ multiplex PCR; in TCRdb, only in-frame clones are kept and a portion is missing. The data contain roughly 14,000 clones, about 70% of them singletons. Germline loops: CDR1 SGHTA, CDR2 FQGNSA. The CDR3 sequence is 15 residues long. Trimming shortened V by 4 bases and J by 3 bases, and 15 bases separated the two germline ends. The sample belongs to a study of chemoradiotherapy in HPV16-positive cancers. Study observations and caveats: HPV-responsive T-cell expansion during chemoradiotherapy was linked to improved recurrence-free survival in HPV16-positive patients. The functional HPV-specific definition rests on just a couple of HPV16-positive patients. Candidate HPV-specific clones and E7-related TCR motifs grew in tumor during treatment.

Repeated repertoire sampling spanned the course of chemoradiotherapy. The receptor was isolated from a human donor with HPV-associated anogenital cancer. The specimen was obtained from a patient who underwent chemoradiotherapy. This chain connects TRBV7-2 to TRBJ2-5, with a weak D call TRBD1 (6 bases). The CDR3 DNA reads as TGTGCCAGCAGCTCCCAACCGGGACACAAAGAGACCCAGTACTTC. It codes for CASSSQPGHKETQYF.